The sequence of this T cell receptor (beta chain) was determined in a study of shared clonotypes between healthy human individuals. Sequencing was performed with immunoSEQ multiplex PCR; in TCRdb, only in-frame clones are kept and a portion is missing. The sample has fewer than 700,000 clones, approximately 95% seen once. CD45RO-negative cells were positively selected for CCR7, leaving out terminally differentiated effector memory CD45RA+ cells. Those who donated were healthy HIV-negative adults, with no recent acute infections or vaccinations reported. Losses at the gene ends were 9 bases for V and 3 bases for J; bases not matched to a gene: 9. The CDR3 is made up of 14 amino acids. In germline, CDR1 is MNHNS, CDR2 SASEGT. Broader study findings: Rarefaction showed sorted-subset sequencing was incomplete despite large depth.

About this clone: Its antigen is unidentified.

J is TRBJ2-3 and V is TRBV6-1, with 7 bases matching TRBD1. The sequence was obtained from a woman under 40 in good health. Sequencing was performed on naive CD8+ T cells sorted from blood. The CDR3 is CASRQGALTDTQYF. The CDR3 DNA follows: TGTGCCAGTAGACAGGGCGCGCTGACAGATACGCAGTATTTT.